The 28 T cell receptor beta chains listed next were all sequenced from one sample in a study of technical replicates of blood from a handful of donors. TCRdb's table, derived via immunoSEQ multiplex PCR, lists solely in-frame clones and lacks some. The sample lists 75,000 to 100,000 clones, 94% seen once, with around 0.25% in the top ten. The sample taken for sequencing was T cells isolated from PBMCs. These receptors all stem from a human donor in good health.

This rearrangement joins TRBV9 to TRBJ2-5; TRBD2 is a possible D gene (6 bases). The V gene lost 3 bases and the J gene lost 2 bases, with 11 bases spanning the gap. CDR3 size: 14 residues. Germline V CDR1 and CDR2: SGDLS, YYNGEE. The chain's CDR3 is CASSGREPQETQYF. CDR3 bases: TGTGCCAGCAGCGGACGGGAGCCTCAAGAGACCCAGTACTTC.

The chain joins TRBV6-6 to TRBJ2-5; TRBD2 agrees at 9 bases. The germline V gene has CDR1 MNHNY and CDR2 SVGAGI (reference sequence). This CDR3 is 14 amino acids long. The V gene end was trimmed by 5 bases and the J gene end by 4 bases; junction bases not matched to a gene: 5. DNA for the CDR3: TGTGCCAGCAGTAACCCGGGACTAGCAGAGACCCAGTACTTC. Encoded protein: CASSNPGLAETQYF.

The chain employs TRBV19 and TRBJ1-2, with D maybe TRBD1 (6 bases). V gave up 1 base and J gave up 4 bases, with 10 bases separating them. The CDR3 extends over 14 amino acids. Germline-derived CDR1 and CDR2 are LNHDA and SQIVND (reference sequence). The CDR3 DNA follows: TGTGCCAGTAGTATAGGAAGGGGGGGCTATGGCTACACCTTC. Its protein is CASSIGRGGYGYTF.

The chain uses TRBV19 and TRBJ1-4; D perhaps matches TRBD1 (6 bases). Germline V lookup: CDR1 LNHDA, CDR2 SQIVND (reference sequence). There are 15 residues in the CDR3. Deletions cut 2 bases from V and 8 bases from J, with 15 bases between. CDR3 bases: TGTGCCAGTAGTATATCCCTCCCAGGGGAGGAAAAACTGTTTTTT. It yields the protein CASSISLPGEEKLFF. Looking up the rest from reference TRBV19 and TRBJ1-4 gives the full variable domain: DGGITQSPKYLFRKEGQNVTLSCEQNLNHDAMYWYRQDPGQGLRLIYYSQIVNDFQKGDIAEGYSVSREKKESFPLTVTSAQKNPTAFYLCASSISLPGEEKLFFGSGTQLSVL.

This rearrangement joins TRBV19 to TRBJ2-7, with 9 bases identical to TRBD1. Trimming took 7 bases from V and 6 from J; bases not matched to a gene: 13. Germline V lookup: CDR1 LNHDA, CDR2 SQIVND (reference sequence). The CDR3 loop spans 15 amino acids. The CDR3 DNA follows: TGTGCCAGTACCCCGTCGTCCGGGACAGGGACCGAGCAGTACTTC. It is translated as CASTPSSGTGTEQYF.

V usage is TRBV7-9 and J usage is TRBJ2-5, with TRBD1 identical over 9 bases. The CDR3 is 14 amino acids. CDR1 is SEHNR, CDR2 FQNEAQ, per germline (reference sequence). Trimming removed 3 bases from V and 5 bases from J; junction bases left unmatched: 4. The CDR3 sequence: CASSFGTGWETQYF. In nucleotides, the CDR3 is TGTGCCAGCAGCTTCGGGACAGGGTGGGAGACCCAGTACTTC.

This clone was recorded only once. This chain links TRBV18 with TRBJ2-7; TRBD2 agrees at 11 bases. V dropped 0 bases and J dropped 4; count of bases not matched to a gene: 5. Germline V gene lookup returns CDR1 KGHSH and CDR2 LQKENI. The CDR3 sequence is 16 residues long. CDR3 in DNA: TGTGCCAGCTCACCACCGCTAGCGGGAGGTCGGTACGAGCAGTACTTC. Amino acid sequence: CASSPPLAGGRYEQYF.

The CDR3 DNA follows: TGCGCCAGCAGTGAGTCTCACGTCCGGGACAGGGGGAACTATGGCTACACCTTC. Translation: CASSESHVRDRGNYGYTF. V is TRBV10-1 and J is TRBJ1-2; TRBD1 matches at 11 bases. Germline lookup yields CDR1 WNHNN and CDR2 SYGVQD (reference sequence). The CDR3 contains 18 residues. V lost 0 bases to trimming and J lost 2 bases; unmatched junction nucleotides: 8.

V gene TRBV5-4 combines with J gene TRBJ2-5; 7 bases agree with TRBD2. This CDR3 region has 17 residues. V lost 3 bases, J lost 2 bases, and 13 bases stayed unmatched. Germline V gene lookup returns CDR1 SGHNT and CDR2 YYREEE (reference sequence). The CDR3 loop reads CASSSPPGRGGQETQYF. Here the CDR3 DNA reads TGTGCCAGCAGCTCCCCCCCGGGTAGGGGAGGGCAAGAGACCCAGTACTTC.

Here the CDR3 reads CASSQGEGAGYEQYF. In DNA form, the CDR3 reads TGCGCCAGCAGCCAAGGAGAGGGGGCAGGGTACGAGCAGTACTTC. The chain has TRBV4-1 and TRBJ2-7; 7 nucleotides line up with TRBD1. V was clipped by 1 base and J by 4 bases; unmatched bases: 7. From germline, CDR1 is MGHRA and CDR2 YSYEKL. This CDR3 spans 15 amino acids.

The V and J genes are TRBV6-1 and TRBJ1-1; no clear D gene. The germline V gene has CDR1 MNHNS and CDR2 SASEGT. Trimming took 8 bases from V and 3 from J, leaving 13 bases between them. CDR3 length: 13 residues. Here the CDR3 DNA reads TGTGCCAGCCGGCGGGAGTCGGACACTGAAGCTTTCTTT. Protein product: CASRRESDTEAFF.

CDR3 bases: TGTGCCAGCAGTTTCAGACTAGGGAGCAATGAGCAGTTCTTC. Translating it yields CASSFRLGSNEQFF. The genes are TRBV6-5 and TRBJ2-1; tentatively, D is TRBD2 (6 bases). Germline V CDR1 and CDR2: MNHEY, SVGAGI. The length of the CDR3 is 14 residues. The V end lost 4 bases, the J end lost 6 bases, and 13 bases lay between the germline ends.

CDR3 sequence (DNA): TGTGCCAGCAGCTACAACTACGAGCAGTACTTC. Translated, it gives CASSYNYEQYF. The chain is built from TRBV7-9 and TRBJ2-7; D gene uncertain. The CDR3 runs 11 residues. V was cut by 4 bases and J by 3 bases, with 4 bases left in between. Germline V lookup: CDR1 SEHNR, CDR2 FQNEAQ (reference sequence).

This clone was observed once. The chain is built from TRBV11-3 and TRBJ2-5; possibly TRBD2 for D (6 bases). CDR1 and CDR2 from the germline V gene are SGHNT and YENEEA. The CDR3 sequence is 12 residues long. V was trimmed by 4 bases and J by 4 bases, leaving 7 bases between them. CDR3 sequence reads: CASSWDLETQYF. In DNA form, the CDR3 reads TGTGCCAGCAGCTGGGACTTAGAGACCCAGTACTTC.

The chain employs TRBV19 and TRBJ1-6; TRBD1 aligns across 7 bases. The CDR3 is made up of 14 amino acids. J lost 12 bases, V lost 2 bases, and 7 bases had no gene match. Germline V gene lookup returns CDR1 LNHDA and CDR2 SQIVND (reference sequence). The CDR3 protein is CASSIRQGGGPLHF. The CDR3 nucleotides read TGTGCCAGTAGTATACGACAGGGTGGTGGACCCCTCCACTTT.

The chain has TRBV5-3 and TRBJ1-5; perhaps TRBD1 as D (6 bases). TRBV5-3 has ORF status, its function being uncertain. The CDR3 is 10 residues long. The germline V and J ends were trimmed by 8 bases and 12 bases, with 12 bases remaining between them. CDR3 sequence reads: CARTRQVQHF. In DNA form, the CDR3 reads TGTGCCAGGACACGACAGGTCCAGCATTTT.

The sample holds one count of this clone. V is TRBV6-5 and J is TRBJ2-5; D not resolved. Trimming pared 6 bases from V and 1 base from J, leaving 15 bases between. Germline V CDR1 and CDR2: MNHEY, SVGAGI. The CDR3 length is 15 residues. The CDR3 is CASSPPRVSQETQYF. In DNA, the CDR3 is TGTGCCAGCAGCCCCCCTCGGGTTTCCCAAGAGACCCAGTACTTC.

J is TRBJ1-3 and V is TRBV7-2, with a tentative D call TRBD1 (5 bases). The CDR3 covers 17 residues. Germline values: CDR1 SGHTA, CDR2 FQGNSA. Trimming cost V 2 bases and J 5 bases, with 19 bases left between them. In DNA form, the CDR3 reads TGTGCCAGCAGCTTAAGTGGGTGGGGCCCACATCGAAACACCATATATTTT. It yields the protein CASSLSGWGPHRNTIYF. The full variable domain, in which reference TRBV7-2 and TRBJ1-3 provide the parts outside the CDR3, is GAGVSQSPSNKVTEKGKDVELRCDPISGHTALYWYRQSLGQGLEFLIYFQGNSAPDKSGLPSDRFSAERTGGSVSTLTIQRTQQEDSAVYLCASSLSGWGPHRNTIYFGEGSWLTVV.

The J gene is TRBJ2-5, the V gene TRBV5-4; TRBD1 might be the D (6 bases). Germline V CDR1 and CDR2: SGHNT, YYREEE (reference sequence). Trimming cost V 5 bases and J 3 bases, with 8 bases left between them. This CDR3 contains 12 residues. The CDR3 protein is CASRYREETQYF. CDR3 nucleotide sequence: TGTGCCAGCAGGTACAGGGAAGAGACCCAGTACTTC.

The CDR3 loop reads CASSRTSGALYEQYF. The CDR3 DNA sequence: TGCGCCAGCAGCCGGACTAGCGGGGCCCTCTACGAGCAGTACTTC. The chain links TRBV5-1 to TRBJ2-7, with 12 bases aligning to TRBD2. CDR1 SGHRS and CDR2 YFSETQ come from the germline V gene. Trimming cost V 4 bases and J 3 bases; bases outside gene matches: 5. This CDR3 comprises 15 residues.

V usage is TRBV5-4 and J usage is TRBJ2-1; possible D gene TRBD2, 6 bases. The CDR3 is 17 amino acids. Trimming stripped 4 bases from V and 2 bases from J, with 19 bases between. The V gene's germline CDR1 is SGHNT and CDR2 YYREEE (reference sequence). The CDR3, as DNA: TGTGCCAGCAGCCCCGCTGGGGTAGCGGACCCCTACAATGAGCAGTTCTTC. It specifies CASSPAGVADPYNEQFF. Full variable domain (rest looked up from reference TRBV5-4 and TRBJ2-1): ETGVTQSPTHLIKTRGQQVTLRCSSQSGHNTVSWYQQALGQGPQFIFQYYREEENGRGNFPPRFSGLQFPNYSSELNVNALELDDSALYLCASSPAGVADPYNEQFFGPGTRLTVL.

Written as DNA, the CDR3 is TGTGCCAGCAGGGGGGACAGTTATAGCAATCAGCCCCAGCATTTT. This encodes CASRGDSYSNQPQHF. V and J are TRBV6-5 and TRBJ1-5; 7 bases are shared with TRBD1. Germline CDR1 reads MNHEY; CDR2 reads SVGAGI. V gave up 6 bases and J gave up 0 bases; unmatched junction bases: 5. There are 15 residues in the CDR3.

V and J are TRBV5-1 and TRBJ2-1; D is perhaps TRBD2 (7 bases). Trimming pared 4 bases from V and 0 bases from J, leaving 11 bases between. The CDR3 loop spans 15 amino acids. CDR1 is SGHRS and CDR2 is YFSETQ in the germline V gene. In DNA form, the CDR3 reads TGCGCCAGCAGCAAGGCGGGGGCCTCCTACAATGAGCAGTTCTTC. Translating it yields CASSKAGASYNEQFF.

The genes are TRBV11-3 and TRBJ1-2; D perhaps matches TRBD1 (6 bases). The CDR3 length is 19 residues. Germline assignment: CDR1 SGHNT and CDR2 YENEEA. The V and J ends lost 5 bases and 6 bases respectively, with 31 bases between them. CDR3 sequence (DNA): TGTGCCAGCAGCCTCCGATCTAGGTTCGCAGGGGCGGAATTCGATGGCTACACCTTC. Amino acids: CASSLRSRFAGAEFDGYTF.

The gene calls are TRBV11-2 and TRBJ2-7; D is perhaps TRBD1 (5 bases). Germline V lookup: CDR1 SGHAT, CDR2 FQNNGV. The germline V and J ends were trimmed by 0 bases and 5 bases, with 11 bases remaining between them. This CDR3 contains 14 residues. The CDR3 nucleotides are TGTGCCAGCAGCTTAGACAGGGTGGTCGACGAGCAGTACTTC. Amino acid sequence: CASSLDRVVDEQYF. Using reference TRBV11-2 and TRBJ2-7 for the parts outside the CDR3, the full variable domain is EAGVAQSPRYKIIEKRQSVAFWCNPISGHATLYWYQQILGQGPKLLIQFQNNGVVDDSQLPKDRFSAERLKGVDSTLKIQPAKLEDSAVYLCASSLDRVVDEQYFGPGTRLTVT.

The chain joins TRBV2 to TRBJ2-3; D ambiguous. This CDR3 is 12 amino acids long. CDR1 SNHLY and CDR2 FYNNEI come from the germline V gene. With 5 bases removed from V and 4 bases from J, the gap between germline ends came to 7 bases. The CDR3 loop is CASSLESDTQYF. Here the CDR3 DNA reads TGTGCCAGCAGTTTAGAATCAGATACGCAGTATTTT.

The table lists this clone with a count of one. The chain combines TRBV5-6 with TRBJ2-7; the match to TRBD2 covers 7 bases. The CDR3 has 16 residues. V lost 0 bases to trimming and J lost 3 bases; unmatched junction nucleotides: 9. Germline values: CDR1 SGHDT, CDR2 YYEEEE. CDR3 residues: CASSLGGLADIYEQYF. CDR3 in DNA: TGTGCCAGCAGCTTGGGCGGGCTAGCGGACATCTACGAGCAGTACTTC.

This chain connects TRBV7-9 to TRBJ1-2; 12 bases are shared with TRBD1. The trim removed 5 bases at V and 0 bases at J, leaving 13 bases unmatched. Germline V gives CDR1 SEHNR, CDR2 FQNEAQ (reference sequence). The CDR3 consists of 19 residues. CDR3 amino acids: CASSTTTGQGARANYGYTF. CDR3 bases: TGTGCCAGCAGCACAACCACGGGACAGGGGGCGAGGGCTAACTATGGCTACACCTTC.